Sequencing of this TCR beta chain was carried out in a study of shared clonotypes between healthy human individuals. Sequencing was performed with immunoSEQ multiplex PCR; in TCRdb, only in-frame clones are kept and a portion is missing. The sample contains around 2.5 million clones, approximately 94% of which appear only once. For this clone: The antigen remains undetermined.

Study-wide results and caveats: Non-shared clonotypes were found to have lower generation probabilities than the clonotypes that were shared by all four of the sorted-subset donors.

V was shortened by 6 bases and J by 0 bases, with 9 bases between the two germline ends. There are 15 residues in the CDR3. Germline-derived CDR1 and CDR2 are MNHEY and SVGAGI. The TCR originated in a man younger than 35 in good health. Some clones in this sample may be carry-over from other donors' samples. The rearrangement joins TRBV6-5 to TRBJ2-6; possible D gene TRBD2, 6 bases. Sequenced input: naive CD4+ T cells from PBMCs. The subset is: CD45RA+ positively selected. The CDR3 DNA reads as TGTGCCAGCAGGGGACTCAGCTCTGGGGCCAACGTCCTGACTTTC. The encoded protein is CASRGLSSGANVLTF.